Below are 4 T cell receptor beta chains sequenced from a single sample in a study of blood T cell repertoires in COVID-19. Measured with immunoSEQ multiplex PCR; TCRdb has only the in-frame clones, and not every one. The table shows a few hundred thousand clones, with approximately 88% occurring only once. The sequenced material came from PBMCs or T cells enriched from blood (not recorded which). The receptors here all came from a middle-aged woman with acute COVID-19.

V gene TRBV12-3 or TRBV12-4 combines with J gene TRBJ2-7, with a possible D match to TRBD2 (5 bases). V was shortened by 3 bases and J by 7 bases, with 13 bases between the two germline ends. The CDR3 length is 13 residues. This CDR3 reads CASSLVEAGEQYF. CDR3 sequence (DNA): TGTGCCAGCAGTTTGGTGGAGGCCGGGGAGCAGTACTTC.

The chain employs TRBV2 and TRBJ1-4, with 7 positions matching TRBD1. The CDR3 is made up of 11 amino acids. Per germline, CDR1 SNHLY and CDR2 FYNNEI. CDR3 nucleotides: TGTGCGGGACAGAATAATGAAAAACTGTTTTTT. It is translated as CAGQNNEKLFF.

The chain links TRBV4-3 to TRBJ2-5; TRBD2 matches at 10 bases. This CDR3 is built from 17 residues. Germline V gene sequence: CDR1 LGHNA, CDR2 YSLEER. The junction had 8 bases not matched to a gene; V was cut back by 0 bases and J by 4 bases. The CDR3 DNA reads TGCGCCAGCAGCCAAGATCTAGCTAGCGGGGGATTAGAGACCCAGTACTTC. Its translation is CASSQDLASGGLETQYF.

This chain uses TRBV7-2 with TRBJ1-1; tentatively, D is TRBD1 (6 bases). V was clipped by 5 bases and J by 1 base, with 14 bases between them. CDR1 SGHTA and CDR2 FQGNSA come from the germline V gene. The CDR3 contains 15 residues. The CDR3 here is CASSLYGQTNTEAFF. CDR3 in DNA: TGTGCCAGCAGCCTATACGGACAGACGAACACTGAAGCTTTCTTT.